Listed below are T cell receptor beta chains from one sample, sequenced in a study of T-cell memory formation after mild COVID-19. TCRdb reanalysed the 5' RACE reads using MiXCR and keeps one entry per CDR3 protein. The sample carries about 60,000 distinct CDR3 sequences, 9% to 15% recorded once. Input material: PBMCs or a T cell subset sorted from them (not recorded which). These receptors came from a man aged 18 to 30 who had mild COVID-19 (a few samples of this study predate the infection). Cell type and time point are not known. Each CDR3 is given with its conserved first and last residue. D genes are given only for firm matches. The size entry is marked missing in some rows and otherwise reads once, few, many or a size class.

D,size,V,J,CDR3,DNA
-,few,TRBV28,TRBJ1-2,CASSSPRTSVNYGYTF,TGTGCCAGCAGTTCTCCCAGGACTTCAGTTAACTATGGCTACACCTTC
-,few,TRBV30,TRBJ2-7,CAWSAYGEQYF,TGTGCCTGGAGTGCGTACGGCGAGCAGTACTTC
TRBD2,few,TRBV7-2,TRBJ2-3,CASSLALAGGPSTDTQYF,TGTGCCAGCAGCTTAGCACTAGCGGGGGGCCCTAGCACAGATACGCAGTATTTT
-,-,TRBV9,TRBJ2-5,CASSREGSGETQYF,TGTGCCAGCAGCCGGGAAGGAAGCGGAGAGACCCAGTACTTC
TRBD2,-,TRBV4-3,TRBJ2-4,CASSQDGPSGARGKNIQYF,TGCGCCAGCAGCCAAGATGGTCCTAGCGGGGCCCGAGGGAAAAACATTCAGTACTTC
-,-,TRBV11-2,TRBJ1-4,CASSLAQDEKLFF,TGTGCCAGCAGCTTAGCCCAGGACGAAAAACTGTTTTTT
-,-,TRBV20-1,TRBJ1-3,CSASPGPTSGNTIYF,TGCAGTGCTAGTCCGGGGCCCACCTCCGGAAACACCATATATTTT
-,-,TRBV6-5,TRBJ1-6,CASSTGGSPLHF,TGTGCCAGCAGTACGGGGGGCTCACCCCTCCACTTT
-,-,TRBV4-1,TRBJ1-1,CASSLRGEDTEAFF,TGCGCCAGCAGCCTCCGAGGGGAGGACACTGAAGCTTTCTTT
TRBD1,few,TRBV12-3/TRBV12-4,TRBJ2-2,CASSSGQGAGELFF,TGTGCCAGCAGTTCCGGACAGGGCGCGGGGGAGCTGTTTTTT
-,many,TRBV5-1,TRBJ2-2,CASSLVQNTGELFF,TGCGCCAGCAGCTTGGTTCAGAACACCGGGGAGCTGTTTTTT
TRBD1,few,TRBV5-1,TRBJ1-1,CASSLEGAAAEAFF,TGCGCCAGCAGCTTGGAGGGGGCGGCGGCTGAAGCTTTCTTT
TRBD2,many,TRBV10-3,TRBJ2-3,CAITDRGGRTDTQYF,TGTGCCATCACCGACCGGGGGGGGAGGACAGATACGCAGTATTTT
-,few,TRBV27,TRBJ2-6,CASSLTGAGANVLTF,TGTGCCAGCAGTTTAACGGGGGCAGGGGCCAACGTCCTGACTTTC
TRBD1,-,TRBV18,TRBJ2-3,CASSPQDRGNSDTQYF,TGTGCCAGCTCCCCGCAGGACAGGGGAAACTCAGATACGCAGTATTTT
TRBD2,-,TRBV12-3/TRBV12-4,TRBJ2-5,CASSLAGGRETQYF,TGTGCCAGCAGTTTGGCGGGGGGGAGAGAGACCCAGTACTTC
-,many,TRBV7-2,TRBJ1-6,CASRMAGTTYNSPLHF,TGTGCCAGCCGCATGGCCGGGACAACCTATAATTCACCCCTCCACTTT
-,few,TRBV9,TRBJ2-3,CASSVDFTDTQYF,TGTGCCAGCAGCGTAGACTTCACAGATACGCAGTATTTT
-,-,TRBV14,TRBJ1-2,CASSPAALGYGYTF,TGTGCCAGCAGCCCCGCCGCCTTGGGCTATGGCTACACCTTC
-,once,TRBV2,TRBJ1-3,CASRRTIGNTIYF,TGTGCCAGCAGGAGGACAATAGGAAACACCATATATTTT
-,few,TRBV2,TRBJ2-5,CASKEETQYF,TGTGCCAGCAAGGAAGAGACCCAGTACTTC
-,many,TRBV20-1,TRBJ1-1,CSARGEGTTEAFF,TGCAGTGCTAGAGGAGAGGGGACGACTGAAGCTTTCTTT
-,many,TRBV12-3/TRBV12-4,TRBJ1-2,CASSPSPNYGYTF,TGTGCCAGCAGTCCTAGTCCCAACTATGGCTACACCTTC
-,few,TRBV5-5,TRBJ1-6,CASSYLEAINSPLHF,TGTGCCAGCAGCTACCTCGAGGCAATAAATTCACCCCTCCACTTT
TRBD1,many,TRBV29-1,TRBJ1-1,CSAGQGVATEAFF,TGCAGCGCAGGACAGGGGGTAGCCACTGAAGCTTTCTTT
-,few,TRBV7-8,TRBJ1-2,CASRPRAGNGYTF,TGTGCCAGCAGACCTAGGGCAGGGAATGGCTACACCTTC
-,few,TRBV5-8,TRBJ2-7,CASSLAGTSDYEQYF,TGTGCCAGCAGTTTAGCCGGGACTTCGGACTACGAGCAGTACTTC
-,many,TRBV4-1,TRBJ2-3,CASSQTGPSTDTQYF,TGCGCCAGCAGCCAAACTGGTCCAAGCACAGATACGCAGTATTTT
-,few,TRBV20-1,TRBJ2-3,CSARDRVRVADTQYF,TGCAGTGCTAGAGATCGCGTTCGTGTGGCGGATACGCAGTATTTT
-,many,TRBV6-6,TRBJ2-3,CASREDSSFIIPDTQYF,TGTGCCAGCAGGGAGGACAGCTCTTTCATCATCCCAGATACGCAGTATTTT
-,-,TRBV12-3/TRBV12-4,TRBJ1-4,CASSPGYEKLFF,TGTGCCAGCAGTCCAGGGTATGAAAAACTGTTTTTT
-,many,TRBV7-9,TRBJ1-1,CASSLAGQGGAFF,TGTGCCAGCAGCTTAGCCGGGCAGGGAGGAGCTTTCTTT
-,many,TRBV5-1,TRBJ2-1,CASSLAVLASNEQFF,TGCGCCAGCAGCTTGGCCGTTCTAGCAAGCAATGAGCAGTTCTTC